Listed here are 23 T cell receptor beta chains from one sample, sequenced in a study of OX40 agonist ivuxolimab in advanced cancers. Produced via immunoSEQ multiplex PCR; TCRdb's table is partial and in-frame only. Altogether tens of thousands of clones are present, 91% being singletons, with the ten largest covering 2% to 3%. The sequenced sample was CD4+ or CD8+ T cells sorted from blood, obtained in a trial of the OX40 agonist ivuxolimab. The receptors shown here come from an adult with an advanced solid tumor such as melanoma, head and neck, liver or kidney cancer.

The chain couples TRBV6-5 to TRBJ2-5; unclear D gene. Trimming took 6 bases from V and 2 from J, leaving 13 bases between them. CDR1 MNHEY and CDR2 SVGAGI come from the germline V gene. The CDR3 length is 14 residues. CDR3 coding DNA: TGTGCCAGCAGCGAGATGGGGATGCAAGAGACCCAGTACTTC. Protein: CASSEMGMQETQYF.

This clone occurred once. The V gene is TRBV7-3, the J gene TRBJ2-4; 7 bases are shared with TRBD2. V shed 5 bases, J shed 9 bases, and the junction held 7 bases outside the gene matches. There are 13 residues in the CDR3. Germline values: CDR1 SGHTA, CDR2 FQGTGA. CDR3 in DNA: TGTGCCAGCAGCACTCAGACGGGGGGCATTCAGTACTTC. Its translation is CASSTQTGGIQYF.

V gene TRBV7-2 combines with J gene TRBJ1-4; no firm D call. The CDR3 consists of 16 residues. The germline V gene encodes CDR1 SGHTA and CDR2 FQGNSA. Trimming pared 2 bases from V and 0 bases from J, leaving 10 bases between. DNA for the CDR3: TGTGCCAGCAGCTTAACGCGTAGTGCAACTAATGAAAAACTGTTTTTT. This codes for CASSLTRSATNEKLFF.

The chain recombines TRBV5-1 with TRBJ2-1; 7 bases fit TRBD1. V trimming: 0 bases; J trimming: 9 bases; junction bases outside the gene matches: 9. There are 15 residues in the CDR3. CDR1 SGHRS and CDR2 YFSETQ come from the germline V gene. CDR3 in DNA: TGCGCCAGCAGCTTGGCTACTAGAGGGGGCTCTGAGCAGTTCTTC. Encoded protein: CASSLATRGGSEQFF.

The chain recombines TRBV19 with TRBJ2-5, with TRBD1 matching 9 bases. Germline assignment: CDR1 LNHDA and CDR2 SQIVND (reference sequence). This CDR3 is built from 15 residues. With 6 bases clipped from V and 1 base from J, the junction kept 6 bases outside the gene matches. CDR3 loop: CASRDRDRVQETQYF. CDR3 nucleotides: TGTGCCAGTAGGGACCGGGACAGGGTCCAAGAGACCCAGTACTTC.

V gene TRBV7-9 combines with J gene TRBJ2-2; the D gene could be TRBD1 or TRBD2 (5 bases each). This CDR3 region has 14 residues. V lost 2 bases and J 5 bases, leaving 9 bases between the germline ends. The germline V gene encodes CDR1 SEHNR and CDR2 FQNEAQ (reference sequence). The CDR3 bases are TGTGCCAGCAGCTTATGGGGGTTAACCGGGGAGCTGTTTTTT. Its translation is CASSLWGLTGELFF.

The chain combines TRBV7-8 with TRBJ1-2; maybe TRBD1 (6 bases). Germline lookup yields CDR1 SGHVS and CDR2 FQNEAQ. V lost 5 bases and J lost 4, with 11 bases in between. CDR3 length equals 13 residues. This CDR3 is CASSPDRSYGYTF. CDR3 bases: TGTGCCAGCAGCCCAGACAGGAGCTATGGCTACACCTTC.

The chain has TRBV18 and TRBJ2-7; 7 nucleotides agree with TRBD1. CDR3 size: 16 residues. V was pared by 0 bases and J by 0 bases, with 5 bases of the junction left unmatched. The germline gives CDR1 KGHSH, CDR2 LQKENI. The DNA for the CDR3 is TGTGCCAGCTCACCACCGAACAGGGGCGACTCCTACGAGCAGTACTTC. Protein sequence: CASSPPNRGDSYEQYF.

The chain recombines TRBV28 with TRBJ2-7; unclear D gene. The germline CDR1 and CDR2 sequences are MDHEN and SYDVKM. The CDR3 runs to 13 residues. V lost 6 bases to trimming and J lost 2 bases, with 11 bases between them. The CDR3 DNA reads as TGTGCCAGCAGCCCCCCCCCAGCCTACGAGCAGTACTTC. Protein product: CASSPPPAYEQYF. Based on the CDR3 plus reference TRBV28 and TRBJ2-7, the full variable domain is DVKVTQSSRYLVKRTGEKVFLECVQDMDHENMFWYRQDPGLGLRLIYFSYDVKMKEKGDIPEGYSVSREKKERFSLILESASTNQTSMYLCASSPPPAYEQYFGPGTRLTVT.

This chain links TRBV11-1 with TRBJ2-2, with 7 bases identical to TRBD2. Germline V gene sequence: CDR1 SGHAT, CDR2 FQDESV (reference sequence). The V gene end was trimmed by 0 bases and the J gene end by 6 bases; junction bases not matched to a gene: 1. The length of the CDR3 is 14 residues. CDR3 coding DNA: TGTGCCAGCAGCTTAGCGGGGGGGTCCGGGGAGCTGTTTTTT. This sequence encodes CASSLAGGSGELFF.

CDR3 sequence: CASSRAGTSHGELFF. CDR3 nucleotide sequence: TGTGCCAGCAGCCGGGCCGGGACTAGCCACGGGGAGCTGTTTTTT. This chain joins TRBV11-3 and TRBJ2-2, with 9 positions matching TRBD2. Trimming at V came to 5 bases and at J to 7 bases, leaving 8 bases not matched to a gene. CDR1 is SGHNT and CDR2 is YENEEA in the germline V gene. The CDR3 covers 15 residues.

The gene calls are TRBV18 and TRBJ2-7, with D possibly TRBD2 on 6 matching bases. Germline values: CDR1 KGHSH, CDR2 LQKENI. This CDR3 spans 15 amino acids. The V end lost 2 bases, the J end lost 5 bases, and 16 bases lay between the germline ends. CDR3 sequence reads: CASSPTGGAIDEQYF. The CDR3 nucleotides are TGTGCCAGCTCACCAACTGGCGGGGCGATCGACGAGCAGTACTTC.

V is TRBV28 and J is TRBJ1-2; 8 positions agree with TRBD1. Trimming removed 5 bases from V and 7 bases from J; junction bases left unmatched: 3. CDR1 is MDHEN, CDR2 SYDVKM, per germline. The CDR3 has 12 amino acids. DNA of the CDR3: TGTGCCAGCAGTGTTGGACAGGGTGGCTACACCTTC. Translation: CASSVGQGGYTF.

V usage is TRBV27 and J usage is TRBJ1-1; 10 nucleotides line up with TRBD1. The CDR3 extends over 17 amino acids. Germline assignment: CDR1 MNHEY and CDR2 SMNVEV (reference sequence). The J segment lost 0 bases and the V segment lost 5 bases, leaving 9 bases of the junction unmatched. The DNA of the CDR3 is TGTGCCAGCAGTCCCCGACAGGGGGCGGGGGTGAACACTGAAGCTTTCTTT. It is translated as CASSPRQGAGVNTEAFF.

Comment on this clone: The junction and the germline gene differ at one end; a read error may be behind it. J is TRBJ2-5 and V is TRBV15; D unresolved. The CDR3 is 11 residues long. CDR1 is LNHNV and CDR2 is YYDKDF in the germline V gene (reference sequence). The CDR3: CATSRELTKHF. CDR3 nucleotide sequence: TGTGCCACCAGCAGAGAGCTAACAAAACACTTC. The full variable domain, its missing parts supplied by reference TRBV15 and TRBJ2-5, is DAMVIQNPRYQVTQFGKPVTLSCSQTLNHNVMYWYQQKSSQAPKLLFHYYDKDFNNEADTPDNFQSRRPNTSFCFLDIRSPGLGDTAMYLCATSRELTKHFGPGTRLLVL.

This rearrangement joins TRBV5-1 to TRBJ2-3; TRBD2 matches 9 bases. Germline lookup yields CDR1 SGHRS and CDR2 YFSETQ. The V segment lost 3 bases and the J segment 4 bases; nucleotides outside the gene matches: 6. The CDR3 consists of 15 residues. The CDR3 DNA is TGCGCCAGCAGCTCCGACGGGACTAGCCCAGATACGCAGTATTTT. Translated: CASSSDGTSPDTQYF. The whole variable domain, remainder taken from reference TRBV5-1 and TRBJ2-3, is KAGVTQTPRYLIKTRGQQVTLSCSPISGHRSVSWYQQTPGQGLQFLFEYFSETQRNKGNFPGRFSGRQFSNSRSEMNVSTLELGDSALYLCASSSDGTSPDTQYFGPGTRLTVL.

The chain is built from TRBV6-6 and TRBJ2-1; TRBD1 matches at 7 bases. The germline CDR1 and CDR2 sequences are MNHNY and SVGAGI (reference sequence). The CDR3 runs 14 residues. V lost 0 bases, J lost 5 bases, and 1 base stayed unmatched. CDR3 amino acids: CASSYSGTDNEQFF. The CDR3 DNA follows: TGTGCCAGCAGTTACTCCGGGACAGACAATGAGCAGTTCTTC.

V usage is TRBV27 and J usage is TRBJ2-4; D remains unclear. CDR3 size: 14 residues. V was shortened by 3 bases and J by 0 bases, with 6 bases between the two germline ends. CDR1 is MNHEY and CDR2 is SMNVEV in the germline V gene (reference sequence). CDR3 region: CASSFQVAKNIQYF. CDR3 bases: TGTGCCAGCAGTTTTCAAGTAGCCAAAAACATTCAGTACTTC.

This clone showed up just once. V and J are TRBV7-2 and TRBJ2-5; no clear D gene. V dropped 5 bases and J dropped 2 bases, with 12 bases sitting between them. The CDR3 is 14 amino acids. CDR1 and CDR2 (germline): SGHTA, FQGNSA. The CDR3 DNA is TGTGCCAGCAGCCTACGGACGGTACAAGAGACCCAGTACTTC. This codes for CASSLRTVQETQYF.

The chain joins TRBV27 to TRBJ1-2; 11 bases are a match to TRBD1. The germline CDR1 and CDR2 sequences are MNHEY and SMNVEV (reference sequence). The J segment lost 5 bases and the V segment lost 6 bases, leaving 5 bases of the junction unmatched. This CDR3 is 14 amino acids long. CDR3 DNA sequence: TGTGCCAGCAGGACCGGGACAGGGGGTTATGGCTACACCTTC. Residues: CASRTGTGGYGYTF.

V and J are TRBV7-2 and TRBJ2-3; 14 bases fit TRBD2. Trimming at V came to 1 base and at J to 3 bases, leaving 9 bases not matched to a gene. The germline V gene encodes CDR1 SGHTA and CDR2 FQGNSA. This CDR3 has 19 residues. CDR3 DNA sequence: TGTGCCAGCAGCTTAGGAACCCGACTAGCGGGAGGGGGGACAGATACGCAGTATTTT. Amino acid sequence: CASSLGTRLAGGGTDTQYF.

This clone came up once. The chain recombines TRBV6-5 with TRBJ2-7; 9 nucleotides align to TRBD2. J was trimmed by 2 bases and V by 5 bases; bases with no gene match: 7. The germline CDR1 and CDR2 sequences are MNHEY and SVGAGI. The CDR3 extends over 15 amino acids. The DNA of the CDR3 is TGTGCCAGCAGTCTAGGACTAGCGCTTGCCTACGAGCAGTACTTC. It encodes CASSLGLALAYEQYF.

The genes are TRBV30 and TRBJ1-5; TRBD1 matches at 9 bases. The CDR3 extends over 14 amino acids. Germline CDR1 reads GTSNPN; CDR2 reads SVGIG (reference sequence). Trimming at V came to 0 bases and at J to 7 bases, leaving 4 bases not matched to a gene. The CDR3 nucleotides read TGTGCCTGGAGTGTATCGACAGGGGGGCAGCCCCAGCATTTT. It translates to CAWSVSTGGQPQHF.